These 23 T cell receptor beta chains share one sample of origin, sequenced in a study of regulatory T cells in long-lasting Graves disease. Time point defined: newly diagnosed GD, antithyroid drugs for less than 3 months. Construction of the TCR library relied on RNA isolated from PBMCs. TCR beta libraries were built with iRepertoire HTBI primers and Arm-PCR of CDR3 regions. TCRdb independently ran MiXCR on the multiplex PCR reads; one entry per CDR3 protein. The sample lists roughly 500,000 distinct CDR3 sequences, approximately 12% occurring once. The data also belong to a second study, concerning T cells in Graves' hyperthyroidism and ophthalmopathy.

The sequences come from peripheral blood mononuclear cells (PBMCs), collected at new diagnosis, from a patient treated with antithyroid drugs. The receptors stem from a woman in her 30s with Graves disease.

With regard to this clonotype: With only one base between it and a far larger clone, this is likely a read error. The chain has TRBV11-3 and TRBJ2-5, with D unclear. The CDR3 covers 13 residues. V shed 0 bases and J shed 5 bases, with 7 bases lying between them. Germline V lookup: CDR1 SGHNT, CDR2 YENEEA. DNA for the CDR3: TGTGCCAGCAGCTTAGATTGGGCGGAGACCCAGTACTTC. Translated, it gives CASSLDWAETQYF.

This clonotype was picked up many times. This chain joins TRBV9 and TRBJ2-2, with 7 bases identical to TRBD1. Germline trimming cut 4 bases from V and 5 bases from J; bases unmatched to any gene: 8. The CDR3 loop spans 15 amino acids. Germline V CDR1 and CDR2: SGDLS, YYNGEE. CDR3 in DNA: TGTGCCAGCAGCACCGACAGGGAGTATACCGGGGAGCTGTTTTTT. Residues: CASSTDREYTGELFF.

This clonotype occurred many times. This chain links TRBV2 with TRBJ2-3, with TRBD1 matching over 9 bases. Germline lookup yields CDR1 SNHLY and CDR2 FYNNEI. J lost 2 bases, V lost 3 bases, and 9 bases had no gene match. The CDR3 runs 17 residues. CDR3 sequence: CASSDAAGTGNTDTQYF. CDR3 in DNA: TGTGCCAGCAGTGACGCTGCCGGGACAGGGAACACAGATACGCAGTATTTT. Looking up the rest from reference TRBV2 and TRBJ2-3 gives the full variable domain: EPEVTQTPSHQVTQMGQEVILRCVPISNHLYFYWYRQILGQKVEFLVSFYNNEISEKSEIFDDQFSVERPDGSNFTLKIRSTKLEDSAMYFCASSDAAGTGNTDTQYFGPGTRLTVL.

As for this clonotype: At one end the junction does not follow the germline gene, possibly because of a read error. This chain joins TRBV5-1 and TRBJ1-4, with TRBD1 identical over 11 bases. CDR1 and CDR2 from the germline V gene are SGHRS and YFSETQ. The CDR3 covers 15 residues. This CDR3 is CASSGRTGGDEKLVF. The DNA of the CDR3 is TGCGCCAGCAGCGGTCGGACAGGGGGCGATGAAAAACTGGTTTTT.

This clonotype was picked up many times. V gene TRBV28 combines with J gene TRBJ1-2; tentative D call: TRBD1 (5 bases). Trimming took 8 bases from V and 8 from J, leaving 15 bases between them. The V gene's germline CDR1 is MDHEN and CDR2 SYDVKM. The CDR3 has 12 residues. The CDR3 loop is CASRGLVKGYTF. The CDR3 nucleotides are TGTGCCAGCCGGGGACTGGTGAAAGGCTACACCTTC.

This clonotype was counted ten times or more. The chain uses TRBV9 and TRBJ1-1; 7 bases align to TRBD1. Germline V lookup: CDR1 SGDLS, CDR2 YYNGEE. The CDR3 spans 15 residues. V shed 3 bases, J shed 4 bases, and the junction held 9 bases outside the gene matches. The CDR3 DNA is TGTGCCAGCAGCGCGGCCCCGGGACAGCCCACTGAAGCTTTCTTT. This translates into CASSAAPGQPTEAFF.

In its sample, this clonotype was seen a few times. V and J are TRBV20-1 and TRBJ2-3; D uncertain. Germline CDR1 reads DFQATT; CDR2 reads SNEGSKA (reference sequence). V was trimmed by 0 bases and J by 2 bases, leaving 12 bases between them. The CDR3 totals 15 residues. CDR3 nucleotide sequence: TGCAGTGCTAGAGATCCGTCTAGTGTCACAGATACGCAGTATTTT. It is translated as CSARDPSSVTDTQYF.

This clonotype was picked up many times. The chain couples TRBV7-2 to TRBJ2-1; no reliable D call. This CDR3 is 15 amino acids long. V was cut by 2 bases and J by 9 bases, with 17 bases left in between. Germline V gene data show CDR1 as SGHTA and CDR2 as FQGNSA. The CDR3: CASSLSSWVLAEQFF. CDR3 nucleotide sequence: TGTGCCAGCAGCTTATCGAGCTGGGTTCTTGCTGAGCAGTTCTTC. Filled out from reference TRBV7-2 and TRBJ2-1, the complete variable domain reads GAGVSQSPSNKVTEKGKDVELRCDPISGHTALYWYRQSLGQGLEFLIYFQGNSAPDKSGLPSDRFSAERTGGSVSTLTIQRTQQEDSAVYLCASSLSSWVLAEQFFGPGTRLTVL.

In its sample, this clonotype was seen many times. This chain links TRBV15 with TRBJ2-1; 8 positions agree with TRBD2. The germline CDR1 and CDR2 sequences are LNHNV and YYDKDF (reference sequence). This CDR3 contains 18 residues. J was trimmed by 2 bases and V by 5 bases; bases with no gene match: 14. The CDR3 DNA is TGTGCCACCAGCTCAGATGTAGCGGGAAGTTTCCCCTACAATGAGCAGTTCTTC. Protein: CATSSDVAGSFPYNEQFF.

This clonotype was picked up a small number of times. The chain links TRBV20-1 to TRBJ1-5, with 8 bases matching TRBD1. The ends lost 2 bases at V and 5 bases at J; junction bases unmatched: 8. Germline V CDR1 and CDR2: DFQATT, SNEGSKA (reference sequence). This CDR3 contains 15 residues. CDR3 bases: TGCAGTGCTAGACCAGGGACAGGTCATTATCAGCCCCAGCATTTT. Its protein product is CSARPGTGHYQPQHF.

This clonotype appeared many times. This chain joins TRBV24-1 and TRBJ2-1; 13 nucleotides align to TRBD2. The V gene end was trimmed by 1 base and the J gene end by 9 bases; junction bases not matched to a gene: 5. CDR1 KGHDR and CDR2 SFDVKD come from the germline V gene. CDR3 length: 16 amino acids. The CDR3 is CATSDFGTSGTGEQFF. CDR3 nucleotide sequence: TGTGCCACCAGTGATTTTGGGACTAGCGGGACGGGTGAGCAGTTCTTC.

The sample holds many counts of this clonotype. V and J are TRBV20-1 and TRBJ2-1, with D tentatively TRBD2 (6 bases). This CDR3 has 15 residues. Deletions cut 0 bases from V and 7 bases from J, with 16 bases between. Germline values: CDR1 DFQATT, CDR2 SNEGSKA (reference sequence). CDR3 in DNA: TGCAGTGCTAGAGATCGCGGGGCTATATTGAATGAGCAGTTCTTC. Protein sequence: CSARDRGAILNEQFF.

The sample holds a few counts of this clonotype. The CDR3 DNA reads as TGTGCCAGCAGTTACAAGGTGGCACGCTGGACGAACACTGAAGCTTTCTTT. It yields the protein CASSYKVARWTNTEAFF. This chain links TRBV6-5 with TRBJ1-1; D is uncertain. The V end lost 2 bases, the J end lost 1 base, and 17 bases lay between the germline ends. CDR1 and CDR2 (germline): MNHEY, SVGAGI. The CDR3 has 17 amino acids.

The chain combines TRBV19 with TRBJ2-2; 7 bases agree with TRBD1. V shed 6 bases, J shed 4 bases, and the junction held 8 bases outside the gene matches. The CDR3 loop spans 15 amino acids. The germline CDR1 and CDR2 sequences are LNHDA and SQIVND (reference sequence). The DNA of the CDR3 is TGTGCCAGTAGCGACAGGGTGGGAATCACCGGGGAGCTGTTTTTT. This sequence encodes CASSDRVGITGELFF.

This clonotype occurred many times. The rearrangement uses TRBV6-5 and TRBJ1-2; D is possibly TRBD1 (5 bases). The germline gives CDR1 MNHEY, CDR2 SVGAGI. Between the trimmed V and J ends, which lost 0 bases and 0 bases, there was a span of 11 bases. CDR3 length: 16 amino acids. This CDR3 reads CASSYSFDRANYGYTF. CDR3 DNA: TGTGCCAGCAGTTACTCTTTCGACAGAGCTAACTATGGCTACACCTTC.

This clonotype was counted many times. The gene calls are TRBV18 and TRBJ2-5; D remains ambiguous. CDR3 size: 13 residues. Per germline, CDR1 KGHSH and CDR2 LQKENI. Deletions cut 3 bases from V and 5 bases from J, with 10 bases between. The CDR3 protein is CASSPIGGETQYF. CDR3 nucleotides: TGTGCCAGCTCACCCATAGGTGGGGAGACCCAGTACTTC.

This clonotype was observed many times. J is TRBJ2-7 and V is TRBV6-5; TRBD1 aligns across 12 bases. The length of the CDR3 is 15 residues. J gave up 6 bases and V 2 bases, and 5 bases lay outside the gene matches. CDR1 is MNHEY and CDR2 is SVGAGI in the germline V gene. CDR3 loop: CASSYGGQGAGEQYF. For the CDR3, the DNA is TGTGCCAGCAGTTACGGGGGACAGGGGGCGGGCGAGCAGTACTTC.

The sample holds a few counts of this clonotype. The genes are TRBV6-2 or TRBV6-3 and TRBJ1-5; TRBD1 agrees at 9 bases. The CDR3 covers 15 residues. The germline gives CDR1 MNHEY, CDR2 SVGEGT. The trim removed 3 bases at V and 8 bases at J, leaving 8 bases unmatched. Here the CDR3 DNA reads TGTGCCAGCAGTTATGAGGACAGGGGAGGGGAGCCCCAGCATTTT. The encoded protein is CASSYEDRGGEPQHF.

The table lists this clonotype with many counts. The rearrangement joins TRBV20-1 to TRBJ1-6; 8 nucleotides align to TRBD1. V trimming: 1 base; J trimming: 9 bases; junction bases outside the gene matches: 8. The CDR3 covers 15 residues. CDR1 is DFQATT, CDR2 SNEGSKA, per germline (reference sequence). This CDR3 is CSARVRTGLPSPLHF. For the CDR3, the DNA is TGCAGTGCTAGAGTACGGACAGGGTTACCTTCACCCCTCCACTTT.

This clonotype was observed many times. The rearrangement uses TRBV11-1 and TRBJ2-7, with D unclear. Germline-derived CDR1 and CDR2 are SGHAT and FQDESV (reference sequence). V was shortened by 6 bases and J by 4 bases, with 16 bases between the two germline ends. The CDR3 spans 14 residues. CDR3 sequence reads: CASSLRSVGYEQYF. CDR3 coding DNA: TGTGCCAGCAGTTTGAGGAGCGTGGGGTACGAGCAGTACTTC.

This clonotype has just a few counts. A much larger clone differs from this one at a single base, so this may be a read error. V usage is TRBV2 and J usage is TRBJ1-4, with D hard to call. Germline CDR1 is SNHLY and CDR2 is FYNNEI. CDR3 length: 13 amino acids. Between the trimmed V and J ends, which lost 8 bases and 0 bases, there was a span of 7 bases. The CDR3 region is CASGRTTNEKLFF. As DNA, the CDR3 is TGTGCCAGCGGGCGGACAACTAATGAAAAACTGTTTTTT. Variable domain in full (rest from reference TRBV2 and TRBJ1-4): EPEVTQTPSHQVTQMGQEVILRCVPISNHLYFYWYRQILGQKVEFLVSFYNNEISEKSEIFDDQFSVERPDGSNFTLKIRSTKLEDSAMYFCASGRTTNEKLFFGSGTQLSVL.

This clonotype was observed at least ten times. This chain connects TRBV10-3 to TRBJ2-7; D is perhaps TRBD2 (6 bases). CDR3 size: 13 residues. CDR1 is ENHRY, CDR2 SYGVKD, per germline. V was shortened by 6 bases and J by 3 bases, with 12 bases between the two germline ends. The CDR3 loop reads CAIRPLASYEQYF. In DNA, the CDR3 is TGTGCCATCAGGCCCCTAGCGAGCTACGAGCAGTACTTC.

V gene TRBV6-2 or TRBV6-3 combines with J gene TRBJ1-5; a possible D gene is TRBD1 (5 bases). Per the germline V gene, CDR1 is MNHEY and CDR2 is SVGEGT. The CDR3 covers 16 residues. The V end lost 5 bases, the J end lost 4 bases, and 18 bases lay between the germline ends. CDR3 amino acids: CASSDYSRGTNQPQHF. The DNA for the CDR3 is TGTGCCAGCAGTGATTATTCGAGGGGCACTAATCAGCCCCAGCATTTT.